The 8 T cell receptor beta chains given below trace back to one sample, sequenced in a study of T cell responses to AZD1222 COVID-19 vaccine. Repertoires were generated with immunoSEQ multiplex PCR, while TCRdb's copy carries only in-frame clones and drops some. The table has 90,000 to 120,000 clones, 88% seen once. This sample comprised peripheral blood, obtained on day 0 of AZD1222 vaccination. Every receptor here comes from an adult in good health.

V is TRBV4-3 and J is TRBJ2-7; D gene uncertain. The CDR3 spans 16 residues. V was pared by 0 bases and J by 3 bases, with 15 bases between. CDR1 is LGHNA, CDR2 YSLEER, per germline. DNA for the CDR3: TGCGCCAGCAGCCAAGAAAGGCAGATTCCATACTACGAGCAGTACTTC. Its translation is CASSQERQIPYYEQYF.

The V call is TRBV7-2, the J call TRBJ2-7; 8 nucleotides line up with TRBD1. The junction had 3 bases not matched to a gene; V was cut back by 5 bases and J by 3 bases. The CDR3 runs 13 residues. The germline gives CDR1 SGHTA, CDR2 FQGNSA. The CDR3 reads CASSRDRGYEQYF. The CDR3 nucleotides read TGTGCCAGCAGCAGAGACAGGGGCTACGAGCAGTACTTC.

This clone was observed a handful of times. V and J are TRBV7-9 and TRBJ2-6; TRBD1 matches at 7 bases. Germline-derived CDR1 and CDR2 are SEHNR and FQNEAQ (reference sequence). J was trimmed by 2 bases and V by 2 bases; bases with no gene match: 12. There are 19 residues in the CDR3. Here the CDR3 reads CASSLSPRQGSAGANVLTF. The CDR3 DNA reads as TGTGCCAGCAGCTTATCCCCCAGACAGGGTTCTGCTGGGGCCAACGTCCTGACTTTC.

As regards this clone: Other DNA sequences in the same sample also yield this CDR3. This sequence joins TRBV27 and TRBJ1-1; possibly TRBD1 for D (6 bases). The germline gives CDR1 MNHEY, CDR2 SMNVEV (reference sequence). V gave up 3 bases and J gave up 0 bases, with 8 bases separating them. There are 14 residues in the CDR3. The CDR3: CASSLQGLNTEAFF. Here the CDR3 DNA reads TGTGCCAGCAGTTTGCAGGGGTTGAACACTGAAGCTTTCTTT.

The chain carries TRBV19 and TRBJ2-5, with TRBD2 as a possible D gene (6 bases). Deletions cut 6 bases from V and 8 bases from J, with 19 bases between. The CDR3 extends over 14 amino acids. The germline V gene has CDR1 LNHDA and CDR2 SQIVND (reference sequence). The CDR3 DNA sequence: TGTGCCAGTAGCGGGGGTGCCCTGGAAGTTACCCAGTACTTC. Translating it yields CASSGGALEVTQYF. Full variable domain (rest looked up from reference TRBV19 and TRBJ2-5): DGGITQSPKYLFRKEGQNVTLSCEQNLNHDAMYWYRQDPGQGLRLIYYSQIVNDFQKGDIAEGYSVSREKKESFPLTVTSAQKNPTAFYLCASSGGALEVTQYFGPGTRLLVL.

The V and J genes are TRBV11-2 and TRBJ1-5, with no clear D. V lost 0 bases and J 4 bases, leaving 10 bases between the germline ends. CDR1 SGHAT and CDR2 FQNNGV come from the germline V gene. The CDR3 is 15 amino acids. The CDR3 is CASSLDRVGNQPQHF. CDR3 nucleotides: TGTGCCAGCAGCTTAGATCGAGTGGGTAATCAGCCCCAGCATTTT.

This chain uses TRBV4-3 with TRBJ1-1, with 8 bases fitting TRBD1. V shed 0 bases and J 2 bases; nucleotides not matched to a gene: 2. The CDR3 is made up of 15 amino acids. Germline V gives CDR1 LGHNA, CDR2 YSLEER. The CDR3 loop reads CASSQEDRDNTEAFF. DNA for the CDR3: TGCGCCAGCAGCCAAGAGGACAGGGATAACACTGAAGCTTTCTTT.

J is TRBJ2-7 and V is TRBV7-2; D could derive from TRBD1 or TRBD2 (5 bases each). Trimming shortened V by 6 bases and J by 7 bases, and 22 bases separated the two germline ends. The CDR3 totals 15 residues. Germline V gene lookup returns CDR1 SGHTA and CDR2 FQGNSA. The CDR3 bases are TGTGCCAGCAGATTTAATTCGGGACGGACCGGGGAGCAGTACTTC. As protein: CASRFNSGRTGEQYF.